This T cell receptor beta chain was recovered during a study of Ad26.COV2.S vaccination and SARS-CoV-2 variants. Overall study: By the intramuscular route, Ad26.COV2.S was given once, or twice 56 days apart.

In regard to this clone: Antigen: not known.

Study-level points and caveats: Following vaccination, spike-specific CD8+ and CD4+ T cell responses reportedly exhibited substantial breadth.

As to treatment: around 19 received Ad26.COV2.S at low or high dose, single or two shots; 5 received placebo; per-sample allocation not given. Samples were taken on day 63 after the first vaccine or placebo injection. Repertoires were generated with immunoSEQ multiplex PCR, while TCRdb's copy carries only in-frame clones and drops some. The sample consists of 450,000 to 550,000 clones, about 89% of them appearing once. The germline CDR1 and CDR2 sequences are SNHLY and FYNNEI. The CDR3 loop spans 14 amino acids. Trimming left V 6 bases short and J 5 bases short, with 16 bases between. The specimen was peripheral blood, collected in a trial of Ad26.COV2.S vaccine versus placebo. The rearrangement links TRBV2 to TRBJ2-5, with unresolved D. The origin of this receptor is a person between 18 and 65 years old who received the Ad26.COV2.S COVID-19 vaccine or a placebo. CDR3 coding DNA: TGTGCCAGCAGCGCTCAGGTTGGGTCGGAGACCCAGTACTTC. Its translation: CASSAQVGSETQYF.